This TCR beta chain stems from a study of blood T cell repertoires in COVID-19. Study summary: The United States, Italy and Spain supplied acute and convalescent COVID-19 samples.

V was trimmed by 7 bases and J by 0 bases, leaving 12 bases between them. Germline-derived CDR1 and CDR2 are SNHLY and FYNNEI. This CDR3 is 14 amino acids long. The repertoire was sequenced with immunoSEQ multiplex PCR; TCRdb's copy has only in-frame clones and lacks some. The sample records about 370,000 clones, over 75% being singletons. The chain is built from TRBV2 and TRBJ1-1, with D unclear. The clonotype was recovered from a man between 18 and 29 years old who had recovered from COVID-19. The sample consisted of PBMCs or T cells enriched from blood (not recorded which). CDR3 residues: CASKVDIMNTEAFF. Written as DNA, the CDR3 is TGTGCCAGCAAGGTTGACATTATGAACACTGAAGCTTTCTTT.